The entry that follows covers one T cell receptor (beta chain) sequence. The repertoire was sequenced with immunoSEQ multiplex PCR; TCRdb's copy has only in-frame clones and lacks some. Seen here are tens of thousands of clones, roughly 83% observed once, and the top ten hold 16%. This entry is derived from a study of blood T cell repertoires in COVID-19. The CDR3 is 15 amino acids. CDR1 is LNHDA and CDR2 is SQIVND in the germline V gene (reference sequence). Trimming shortened V by 5 bases and J by 9 bases, and 17 bases separated the two germline ends. Sequencing input: peripheral blood. V and J are TRBV19 and TRBJ1-6; D perhaps matches TRBD1 (6 bases). This TCR was recovered from a man aged 55 to 69 with COVID-19, enrolled during active disease. The CDR3 protein is CASSPFGGLGSPLHF. CDR3 sequence (DNA): TGTGCCAGTAGTCCCTTTGGGGGCCTGGGTTCACCCCTCCACTTT.